This T cell receptor beta chain was retrieved from a study of CD8 T cells in Susac syndrome. A quantity of roughly 0.5 to 1 ug RNA underwent reverse transcription using random hexamers. Via MiXCR, TCRdb re-called the immunoSEQ multiplex PCR reads, giving one row per CDR3 protein. The sample contains approximately 190,000 distinct CDR3 sequences, 90% to 95% of which appear only once. Specimen: CD4+ T cells from PBMCs. This TCR was recovered from a human donor in good health.

CDR3 nucleotides: TGTGCCAGCAGTTCCAAGGCCTCCGTTGATACGCAGTATTTT. Translation: CASSSKASVDTQYF. The V and J genes are TRBV7-2 and TRBJ2-3; D is undetermined. Germline V lookup: CDR1 SGHTA, CDR2 FQGNSA. This CDR3 region has 14 residues. Deletions cut 6 bases from V and 6 bases from J, with 16 bases between.